This TCR beta chain was retrieved from a study of control samples from healthy donors and cancer patients. Germline CDR1 DFQATT, CDR2 SNEGSKA (reference sequence). Deletions cut 3 bases from V and 4 bases from J, with 11 bases between. This CDR3 has 13 residues. Profiled with immunoSEQ multiplex PCR; TCRdb holds only in-frame clones, not every one. The sample has around 130,000 clones, 80% to 90% seen once. This clone was observed once. The origin of this receptor is a man aged 30 to 39 in good health. This rearrangement joins TRBV20-1 to TRBJ2-3, with unresolved D. The sequenced sample consisted of blood. The CDR3 here is CSASGAASDTQYF. For the CDR3, the DNA is TGCAGTGCTAGTGGTGCAGCTTCAGATACGCAGTATTTT.